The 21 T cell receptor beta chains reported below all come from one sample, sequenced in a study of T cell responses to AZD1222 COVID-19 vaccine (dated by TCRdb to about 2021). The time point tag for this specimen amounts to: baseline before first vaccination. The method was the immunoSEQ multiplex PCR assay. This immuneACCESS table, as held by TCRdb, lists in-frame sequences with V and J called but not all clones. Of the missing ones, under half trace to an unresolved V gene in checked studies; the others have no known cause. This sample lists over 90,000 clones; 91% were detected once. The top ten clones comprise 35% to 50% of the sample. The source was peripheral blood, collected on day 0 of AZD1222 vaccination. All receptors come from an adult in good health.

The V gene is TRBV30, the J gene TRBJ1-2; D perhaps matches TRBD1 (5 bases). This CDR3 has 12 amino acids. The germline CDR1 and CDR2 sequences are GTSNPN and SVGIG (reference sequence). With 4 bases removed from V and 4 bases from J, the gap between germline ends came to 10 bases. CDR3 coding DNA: TGTGCCTGGACCGGGACCTCCTATGGCTACACCTTC. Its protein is CAWTGTSYGYTF. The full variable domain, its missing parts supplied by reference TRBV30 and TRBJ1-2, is SQTIHQWPATLVQPVGSPLSLECTVEGTSNPNLYWYRQAAGRGLQLLFYSVGIGQISSEVPQNLSASRPQDRQFILSSKKLLLSDSGFYLCAWTGTSYGYTFGSGTRLTVV.

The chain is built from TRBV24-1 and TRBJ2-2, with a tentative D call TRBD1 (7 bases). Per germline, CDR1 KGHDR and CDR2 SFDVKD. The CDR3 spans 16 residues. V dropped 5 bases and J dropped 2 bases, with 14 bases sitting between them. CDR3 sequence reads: CATSVGGQFNTGELFF. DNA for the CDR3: TGTGCCACCAGTGTCGGGGGACAGTTTAACACCGGGGAGCTGTTTTTT.

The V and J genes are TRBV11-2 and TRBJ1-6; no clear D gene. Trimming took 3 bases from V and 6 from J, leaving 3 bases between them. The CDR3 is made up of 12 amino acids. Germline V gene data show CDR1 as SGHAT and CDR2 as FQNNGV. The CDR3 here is CASSFRNSPLHF. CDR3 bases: TGTGCCAGCAGCTTCCGTAATTCACCCCTCCACTTT.

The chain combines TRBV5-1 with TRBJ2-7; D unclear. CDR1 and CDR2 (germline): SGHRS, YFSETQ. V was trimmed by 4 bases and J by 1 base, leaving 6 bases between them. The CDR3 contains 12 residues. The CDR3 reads CASSLLSYEQYF. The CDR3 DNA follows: TGCGCCAGCAGCCTCCTTTCCTACGAGCAGTACTTC.

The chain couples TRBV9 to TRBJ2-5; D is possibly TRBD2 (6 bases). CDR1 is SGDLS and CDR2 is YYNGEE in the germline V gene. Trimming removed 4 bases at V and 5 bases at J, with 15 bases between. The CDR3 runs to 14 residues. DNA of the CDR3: TGTGCCAGCAGCCCCGGGGGACCCCGGGAGACCCAGTACTTC. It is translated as CASSPGGPRETQYF.

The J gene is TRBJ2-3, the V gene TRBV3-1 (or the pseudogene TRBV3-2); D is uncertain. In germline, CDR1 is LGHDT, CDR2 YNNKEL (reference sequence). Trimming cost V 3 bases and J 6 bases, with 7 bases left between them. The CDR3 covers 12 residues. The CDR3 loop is CASSHTADTQYF. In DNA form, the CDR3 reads TGTGCCAGCAGCCATACAGCCGATACGCAGTATTTT.

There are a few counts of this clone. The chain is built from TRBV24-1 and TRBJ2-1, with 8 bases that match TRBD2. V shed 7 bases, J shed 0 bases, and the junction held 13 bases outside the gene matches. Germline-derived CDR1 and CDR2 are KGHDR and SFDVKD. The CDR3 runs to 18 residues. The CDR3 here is CATSGGRIAGYSYNEQFF. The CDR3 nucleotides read TGTGCCACCAGCGGGGGTCGAATAGCGGGATACTCCTACAATGAGCAGTTCTTC.

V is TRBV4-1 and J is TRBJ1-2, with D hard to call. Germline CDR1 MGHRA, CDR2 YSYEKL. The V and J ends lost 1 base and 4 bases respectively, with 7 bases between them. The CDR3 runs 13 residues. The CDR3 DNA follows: TGCGCCAGCAGCCAAGGACTGGGCTATGGCTACACCTTC. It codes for CASSQGLGYGYTF.

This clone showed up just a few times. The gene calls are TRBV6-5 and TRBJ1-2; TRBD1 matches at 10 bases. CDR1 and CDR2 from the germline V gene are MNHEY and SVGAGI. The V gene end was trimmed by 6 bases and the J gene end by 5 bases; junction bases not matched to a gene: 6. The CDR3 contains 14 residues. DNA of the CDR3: TGTGCCAGCAGCCGGACAGGGGGAAGGTATGGCTACACCTTC. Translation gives CASSRTGGRYGYTF.

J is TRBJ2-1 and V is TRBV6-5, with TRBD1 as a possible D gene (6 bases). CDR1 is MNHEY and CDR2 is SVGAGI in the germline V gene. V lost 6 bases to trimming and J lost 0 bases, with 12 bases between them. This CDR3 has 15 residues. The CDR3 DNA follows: TGTGCCAGCAGACGAGACAGGAGCTCCTACAATGAGCAGTTCTTC. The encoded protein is CASRRDRSSYNEQFF.

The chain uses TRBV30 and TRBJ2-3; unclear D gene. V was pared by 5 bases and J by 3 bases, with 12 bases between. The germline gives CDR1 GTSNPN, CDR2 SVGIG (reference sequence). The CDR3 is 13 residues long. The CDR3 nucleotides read TGTGCCTGGGAGGTAGCAAATACAGATACGCAGTATTTT. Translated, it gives CAWEVANTDTQYF.

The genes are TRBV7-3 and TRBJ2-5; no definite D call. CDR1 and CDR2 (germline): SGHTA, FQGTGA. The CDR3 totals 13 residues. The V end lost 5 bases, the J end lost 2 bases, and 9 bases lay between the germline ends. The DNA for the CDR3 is TGTGCCAGCAGCCTCGCTATTCAAGAGACCCAGTACTTC. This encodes CASSLAIQETQYF.

CDR3 coding DNA: TGTGCCAGCACCAATTCTTGGGTACAGGCGAACACTGAAGCTTTCTTT. Its translation: CASTNSWVQANTEAFF. V and J are TRBV7-9 and TRBJ1-1; perhaps TRBD1 as D (5 bases). The CDR3 spans 16 residues. Germline V gives CDR1 SEHNR, CDR2 FQNEAQ (reference sequence). V lost 7 bases, J lost 1 base, and 19 bases lay in between. Supplemented by reference TRBV7-9 and TRBJ1-1, the full variable domain reads DTGVSQNPRHKITKRGQNVTFRCDPISEHNRLYWYRQTLGQGPEFLTYFQNEAQLEKSRLLSDRFSAERPKGSFSTLEIQRTEQGDSAMYLCASTNSWVQANTEAFFGQGTRLTVV.

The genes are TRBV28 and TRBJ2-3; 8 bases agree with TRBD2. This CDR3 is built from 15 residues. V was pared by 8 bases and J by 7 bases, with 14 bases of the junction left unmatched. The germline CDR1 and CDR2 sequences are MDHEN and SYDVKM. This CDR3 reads CASRSAAGGENTQYF. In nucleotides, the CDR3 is TGTGCCAGCCGTTCCGCGGCGGGGGGCGAGAATACGCAGTATTTT.

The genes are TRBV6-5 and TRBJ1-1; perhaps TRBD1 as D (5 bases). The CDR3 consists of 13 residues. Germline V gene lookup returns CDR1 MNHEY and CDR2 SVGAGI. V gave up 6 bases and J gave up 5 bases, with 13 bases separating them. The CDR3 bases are TGTGCCAGCAGGCGGGACCCCCGGACTGAAGCTTTCTTT. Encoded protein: CASRRDPRTEAFF.

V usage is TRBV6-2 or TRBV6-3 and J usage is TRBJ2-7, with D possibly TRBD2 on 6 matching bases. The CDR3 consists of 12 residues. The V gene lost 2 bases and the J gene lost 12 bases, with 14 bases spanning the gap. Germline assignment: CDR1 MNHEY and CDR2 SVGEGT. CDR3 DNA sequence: TGTGCCAGCAGTTACGCGCCCGGGACTGCGTACTTC. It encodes CASSYAPGTAYF.

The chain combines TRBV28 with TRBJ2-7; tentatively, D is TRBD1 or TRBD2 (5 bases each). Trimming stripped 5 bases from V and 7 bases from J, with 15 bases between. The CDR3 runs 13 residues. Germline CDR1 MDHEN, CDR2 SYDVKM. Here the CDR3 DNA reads TGTGCCAGCAGTAGCCGGGGCCCTCGGGAGCAGTACTTC. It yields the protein CASSSRGPREQYF. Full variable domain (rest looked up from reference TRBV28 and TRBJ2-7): DVKVTQSSRYLVKRTGEKVFLECVQDMDHENMFWYRQDPGLGLRLIYFSYDVKMKEKGDIPEGYSVSREKKERFSLILESASTNQTSMYLCASSSRGPREQYFGPGTRLTVT.

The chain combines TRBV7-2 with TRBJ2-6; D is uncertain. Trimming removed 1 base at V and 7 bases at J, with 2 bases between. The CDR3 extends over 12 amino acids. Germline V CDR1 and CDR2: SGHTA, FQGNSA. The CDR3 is CASSLGANVLTF. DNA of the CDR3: TGTGCCAGCAGCTTAGGTGCCAACGTCCTGACTTTC.

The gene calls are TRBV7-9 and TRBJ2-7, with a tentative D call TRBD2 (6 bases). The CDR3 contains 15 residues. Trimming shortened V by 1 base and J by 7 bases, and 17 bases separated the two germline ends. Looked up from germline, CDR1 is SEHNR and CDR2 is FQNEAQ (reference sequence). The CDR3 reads CASSLDGGPFVEQYF. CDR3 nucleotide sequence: TGTGCCAGCAGCTTAGACGGGGGTCCCTTTGTGGAGCAGTACTTC.

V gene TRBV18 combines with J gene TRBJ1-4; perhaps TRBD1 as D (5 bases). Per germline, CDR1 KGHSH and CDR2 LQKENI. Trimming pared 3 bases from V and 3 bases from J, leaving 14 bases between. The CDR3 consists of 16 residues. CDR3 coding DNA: TGTGCCAGCTCACCCCCCAACCAGGGAGCTAATGAAAAACTGTTTTTT. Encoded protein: CASSPPNQGANEKLFF. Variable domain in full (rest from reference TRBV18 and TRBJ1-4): NAGVMQNPRHLVRRRGQEARLRCSPMKGHSHVYWYRQLPEEGLKFMVYLQKENIIDESGMPKERFSAEFPKEGPSILRIQQVVRGDSAAYFCASSPPNQGANEKLFFGSGTQLSVL.

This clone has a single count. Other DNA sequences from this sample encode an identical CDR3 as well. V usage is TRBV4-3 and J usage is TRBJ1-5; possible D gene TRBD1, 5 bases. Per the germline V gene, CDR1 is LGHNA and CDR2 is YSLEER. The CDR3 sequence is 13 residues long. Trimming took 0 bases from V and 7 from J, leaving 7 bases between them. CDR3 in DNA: TGCGCCAGCAGCCAAGATAGGGGCCAGCCCCAGCATTTT. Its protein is CASSQDRGQPQHF.